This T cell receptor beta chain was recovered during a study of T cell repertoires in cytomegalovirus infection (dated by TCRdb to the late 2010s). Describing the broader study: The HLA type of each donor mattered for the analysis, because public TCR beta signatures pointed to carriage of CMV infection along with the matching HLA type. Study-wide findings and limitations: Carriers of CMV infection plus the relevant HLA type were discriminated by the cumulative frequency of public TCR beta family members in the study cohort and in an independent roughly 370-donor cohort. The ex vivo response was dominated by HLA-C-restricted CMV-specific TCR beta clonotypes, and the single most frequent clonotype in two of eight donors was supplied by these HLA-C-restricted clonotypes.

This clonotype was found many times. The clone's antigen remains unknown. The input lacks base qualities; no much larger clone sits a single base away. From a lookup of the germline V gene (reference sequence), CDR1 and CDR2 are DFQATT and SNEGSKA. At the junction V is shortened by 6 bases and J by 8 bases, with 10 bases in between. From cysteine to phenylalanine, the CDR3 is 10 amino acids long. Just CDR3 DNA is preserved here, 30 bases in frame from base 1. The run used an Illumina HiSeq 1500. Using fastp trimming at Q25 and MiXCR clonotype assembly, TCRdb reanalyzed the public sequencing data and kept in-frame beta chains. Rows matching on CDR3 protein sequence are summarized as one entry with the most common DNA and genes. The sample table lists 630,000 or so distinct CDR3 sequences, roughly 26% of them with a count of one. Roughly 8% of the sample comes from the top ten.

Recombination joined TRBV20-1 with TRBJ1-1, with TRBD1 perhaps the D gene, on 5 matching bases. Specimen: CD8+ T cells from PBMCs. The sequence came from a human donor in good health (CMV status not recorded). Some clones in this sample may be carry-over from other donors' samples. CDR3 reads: CSAPGGEAFF. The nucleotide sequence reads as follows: TGCAGTGCCCCTGGGGGGGAAGCTTTCTTT.